This is a list of T cell receptor beta chains from one sample in a study of patients and donors after allogeneic stem cell transplantation. TCRdb reanalysed the RT-PCR reads using MiXCR and keeps one entry per CDR3 protein. The sample carries approximately 200,000 distinct CDR3 sequences, about 37% recorded once. Sequencing was carried out using blood, either unsorted or a sorted T cell fraction (not recorded which). The receptor source for this set is a human donor who was either an allogeneic HSCT recipient or a stem cell or donor lymphocyte infusion donor (not recorded which). It is not recorded whose cells these are; they may come from a transplant donor. CDR3s include the opening cysteine and the closing phenylalanine or tryptophan. Fields, in order: V gene, clone size, D gene, J gene, CDR3 DNA, CDR3 protein. The D gene is left open where the match is weak. Clone size is stated in some rows and not others, as once, few, many or a class when expanded.

TRBV9,.,TRBD2,TRBJ2-1,TGTGCCAGCAGCCCAAGACTAGCGGGGGGCTCCTACAATGAGCAGTTCTTC,CASSPRLAGGSYNEQFF
TRBV13,few,.,TRBJ1-6,TGTGCCAGCAGCTTAGCAGGACTGAGTCAAAATTCACCCCTCCACTTT,CASSLAGLSQNSPLHF
TRBV5-1,.,.,TRBJ2-3,TGCGCCAGCAGCTTGGGGCCAGACACAGATACGCAGTATTTT,CASSLGPDTDTQYF
TRBV9,few,TRBD1,TRBJ2-1,TGTGCCAGCAGTGACCCAGCGGGGACAGGGGATTACAATGAGCAGTTCTTC,CASSDPAGTGDYNEQFF
TRBV6-1,.,TRBD2,TRBJ2-3,TGTGCCAGCAGTGTAACTAGCGGGGGGCCCACAGATACGCAGTATTTT,CASSVTSGGPTDTQYF
TRBV7-9,few,TRBD1,TRBJ1-6,TGTGCCAGCAGCCCACTGACAGGGCCGAATTCACCCCTCCACTTT,CASSPLTGPNSPLHF
TRBV12-3/TRBV12-4,few,TRBD1,TRBJ1-1,TGTGCCAGCAGCTCTACAGGGGACAGGAGCACGATAGCTTTCTTT,CASSSTGDRSTIAFF
TRBV20-1,few,.,TRBJ2-6,TGCAGTGCAAGACGGCACTCTGGGGCCAACGTCCTGACTTTC,CSARRHSGANVLTF
TRBV12-3/TRBV12-4,few,TRBD1,TRBJ1-2,TGTGCCAGCAGTTTGGGACAGCACTATGGCTACACCTTC,CASSLGQHYGYTF
TRBV2,few,.,TRBJ1-1,TGTGCCAGCAGTATGGGACGGATGAACACTGAAGCTTTCTTT,CASSMGRMNTEAFF
TRBV24-1,few,.,TRBJ1-2,TGTGCCACCAGTTCGAACAGGGAGCTGCGAGGCTACACCTTC,CATSSNRELRGYTF
TRBV27,few,.,TRBJ2-1,TGTGCCAGCAGTTGGACCTCAGGGCCCTACAATGAGCAGTTCTTC,CASSWTSGPYNEQFF
TRBV20-1,.,TRBD2,TRBJ2-3,TGCAGTGCTAGAGGACTAGCGGGGGGAAAATTTAGCACAGATACGCAGTATTTT,CSARGLAGGKFSTDTQYF
TRBV29-1,.,TRBD1,TRBJ2-1,TGCAGCGTAGGGGGCGCTGAGCAGTTCTTC,CSVGGAEQFF
TRBV27,.,.,TRBJ1-2,TGTGCCAGCAGAGGACAGCACCCCTATGGCTACACCTTC,CASRGQHPYGYTF
TRBV5-6,.,TRBD1,TRBJ1-1,TGTGCCAGCAGCCCCGTGACAGGGGGCGGCACTGAAGCTTTCTTT,CASSPVTGGGTEAFF
TRBV20-1,few,.,TRBJ1-4,TGCAGTGCTAGACCGGCGTTTGCAACTAATGAAAAACTGTTTTTT,CSARPAFATNEKLFF
TRBV5-1,.,.,TRBJ2-5,TGCGCCAGCAGCTTAGTGATGACTGGGCAAGAGACCCAGTACTTC,CASSLVMTGQETQYF
TRBV28,few,.,TRBJ1-1,TGTGCCAGCAGTCCCACAGGCTCGACCATGAACACTGAAGCTTTCTTT,CASSPTGSTMNTEAFF
TRBV7-9,.,.,TRBJ1-2,TGTGCCAGCAGCTCTACCCCGCTCAGAACCTCGAGGGAGGGCTACACCTTC,CASSSTPLRTSREGYTF
TRBV7-2,few,.,TRBJ1-1,TGTGCCAGCAGCTTATATCAGGGTGGCACTGAAGCTTTCTTT,CASSLYQGGTEAFF
TRBV20-1,.,.,TRBJ1-3,TGCAGTGCTAGAGATGTTCGGGCATCGGGAAACACCATATATTTT,CSARDVRASGNTIYF
TRBV15,few,.,TRBJ1-1,TGTGCCACCAGCAGAGATCCGGGGAGGACTGAAGCTTTCTTT,CATSRDPGRTEAFF
TRBV5-1,.,TRBD1,TRBJ1-2,TGCGCCAGCAGCTTGGCCGGAGCAGGGGGCCGCGGCTACACCTTC,CASSLAGAGGRGYTF
TRBV20-1,.,.,TRBJ1-1,TGCAGTGCTAACCAGCGGGGCACTGAAGCTTTCTTT,CSANQRGTEAFF
TRBV5-4,.,.,TRBJ1-5,TGTGCCAGCAGCTTTAAGTTAACACCCGAAGGCAATCAGCCCCAGCATTTT,CASSFKLTPEGNQPQHF
TRBV5-1,few,TRBD2,TRBJ2-7,TGCGCCAGCAGCATTAGCGGGAGATACTACGAGCAGTACTTC,CASSISGRYYEQYF
TRBV5-1,once,.,TRBJ2-1,TGCGCCAGCACCCAGCTCCCGAGCCGTGCCTACAATGAGCAGTTCTTC,CASTQLPSRAYNEQFF
TRBV20-1,.,.,TRBJ1-2,TGCAGTGCTAGAGTGGGGGTGGGCTATGGCTACACCTTC,CSARVGVGYGYTF
TRBV28,few,TRBD1,TRBJ1-1,TGTGCCAGCAGTTCCGGACAGGGGTATACTGAAGCTTTCTTT,CASSSGQGYTEAFF
TRBV6-1,.,.,TRBJ1-6,TGTGCCAGCAGGAAGAACTCACCCCTCCACTTT,CASRKNSPLHF
TRBV6-2/TRBV6-3,.,TRBD2,TRBJ2-5,TGTGCCAGCAGTACGACTAGCGGGGGGGCCGATGAGACCCAGTACTTC,CASSTTSGGADETQYF
TRBV20-1,few,.,TRBJ1-6,TGCAGTGCTAGCGAGGGCCATAATTCACCCCTCCACTTT,CSASEGHNSPLHF
TRBV5-1,once,TRBD1,TRBJ1-1,TGCGCCAGCAGCTTACCGACAGGGGAGAACACTGAAGCTTTCTTT,CASSLPTGENTEAFF
TRBV5-1,once,TRBD1,TRBJ1-6,TGCGCCAGCAGCAGGGACAGGGCAAATTCACCCCTCCACTTT,CASSRDRANSPLHF